The sequence of this TCR beta chain was determined in a study of blood T cells in healthy people across ages (dated by TCRdb to the mid-2010s). Describing the broader study: In model experiments, roughly one uniquely barcoded TCR beta cDNA molecule per two T cells was captured by template switching. To track age-related changes in TCR beta repertoire diversity, the study relied on deep sequencing normalized with unique cDNA molecular identifiers. Four age groups were formed from the donors: young (average 16 years), middle-aged (less than 40), aged (over 55) and long-lived (about 80). To avoid experimental bias, donors of different ages were distributed randomly across sequencing lanes. The study analyzed two additional independent replicas of 1 million unique cDNA reads from the same blood draw for two donors, one aged 18 to 29 and one aged 80 or older.

Sequences SGHRS (CDR1) and YFSETQ (CDR2) are obtained from the germline V gene. There are 14 amino acids in the CDR3, from cysteine to phenylalanine inclusive. Only the CDR3 part of the read is kept: 42 bases, read in frame from the first base. V is reduced by 0 bases and J by 1 base, leaving a spacing of 7 bases between them. Points on this clonotype: It has no known antigen specificity. Per-base quality was not reported, and no clone a single base away is much larger than it.

The library relied on 5' RACE. For sequencing, an Illumina HiSeq 2500 was employed. A second PCR of about 7 to 12 cycles was run with a J-beta primer mix and a sample-barcoded 5' primer. A template-switch 5' adaptor carrying 12 random nucleotides introduced a unique molecular identifier onto each TCR beta cDNA molecule. Each sample yielded at least 2.5 million CDR3-containing paired-end reads. First-strand cDNA was synthesized from all RNA with the Mint cDNA synthesis kit, primed by a TRBC-specific oligonucleotide. All cDNA was treated with uracil-DNA glycosylase and then went through a first 18-cycle PCR with the universal primers M1SS and BC2_uni_R. Turning to the authors' computational methods: For normalization, 1 million high-quality reads were randomly selected from each sample, with every read carrying a distinct molecular identifier. Reads with shared molecular identifiers were discarded instead of being binned into consensus sequences. MiTCR, run with a Q25 quality threshold and the strictest error-elimination algorithm, handled CDR3 identification, clonotype clustering and error correction. A nonparametric unseen species model using Euler transformation provided a lower-bound estimate of total TCR beta diversity. Starting from the raw public reads, TCRdb applied fastp trimming at Q25, assembled clones with MiXCR and retained in-frame beta chains. Rows matching on CDR3 protein sequence are summarized as one entry with the most common DNA and genes. The V and J calls, along with clone size, are taken from TCRdb and not from the paper's own processing. The sample records 1.5 million to 2 million distinct CDR3 sequences, 49% of which are singletons. Of the sample, 2% to 2.5% is held by the ten largest clones.

Donors were approximately 42 systemically healthy Caucasian individuals from Russia aged roughly 6 to 90 years. Each donor gave 9.5 to 10 milliliters of peripheral blood, drawn into EDTA-treated Vacutainer tubes. Ficoll-Paque density-gradient centrifugation was used to isolate PBMCs, with at least 6.5 million per sample. Trizol reagent was used to extract total RNA from PBMCs, with at least 5 micrograms per sample. The percentages of naive CD45RAhigh/CD27high T cells were determined by flow cytometry on a PBMC aliquot from every donor. The study at large found these results: The CMV infection status of donors was not known, potentially confounding age-related changes in expanded clonotypes. The percentage of naive T cells measured by flow cytometry correlated strongly with observed TCR beta diversity. Observed TCR beta diversity per million T cells fell roughly linearly with age, and a significant reduction was already apparent by age approximately 40. Compared with the aged group, the long-lived group had more naive CD4+ T cells, fewer expanded clones and increased TCR diversity, suggesting age selection. Estimates of total diversity based on one million sequenced T cells were regarded as lower bounds and as underestimates. Bulk unsorted PBMC profiling prevented conclusive comparison of naive and antigen-experienced compartments.

The receptor was derived from a woman aged 40-49 years in good health. The chain is assembled from TRBV5-1 and TRBJ1-2; TRBD1 is perhaps the D gene, given 5 matching bases. Sequenced material: blood. The sequence in DNA is TGCGCCAGCAGCTTGGAGGGGCTTAACTATGGCTACACCTTC. The resulting protein is CASSLEGLNYGYTF.